These 20 T cell receptor beta chains were sequenced from one sample in a study of T cells in localized non-small cell lung cancer. TCRdb's table, derived via immunoSEQ multiplex PCR, lists solely in-frame clones and lacks some. The profile shows approximately 40,000 clones, roughly 86% of them singletons. The sample consisted of peripheral blood, taken before any cancer treatment. These receptors were taken from a man aged 40 to 70 with stage I lung adenocarcinoma.

The chain joins TRBV28 to TRBJ2-7, with 10 bases fitting TRBD1. The CDR3 consists of 14 residues. CDR1 and CDR2 (germline): MDHEN, SYDVKM. J gave up 5 bases and V 3 bases, and 4 bases lay outside the gene matches. The CDR3 region has the DNA TGTGCCAGCAGTTTCCCCGGGACAGGGGACGAGCAGTACTTC. Protein sequence: CASSFPGTGDEQYF.

On this clone: The sample holds other DNA sequences that translate to the same CDR3. The CDR3 region is CASSLGGTGSPSGQYF. CDR3 in DNA: TGTGCCAGCAGCTTAGGGGGGACAGGCTCCCCGAGCGGGCAGTACTTC. The chain has TRBV5-5 and TRBJ2-7, with TRBD1 identical over 8 bases. Germline CDR1 is SGHKS and CDR2 is YYEKEE (reference sequence). The CDR3 is 16 amino acids. The V gene end was trimmed by 2 bases and the J gene end by 9 bases; junction bases not matched to a gene: 16.

The chain recombines TRBV19 with TRBJ2-1, with 12 bases lining up with TRBD2. The trim removed 7 bases at V and 0 bases at J, leaving 10 bases unmatched. The CDR3 contains 18 residues. Per the germline V gene, CDR1 is LNHDA and CDR2 is SQIVND (reference sequence). CDR3 sequence (DNA): TGTGCCAGTAAAACGGGACTAGCGGGCATAAGCTCCTACAATGAGCAGTTCTTC. Its translation is CASKTGLAGISSYNEQFF.

The rearrangement links TRBV2 to TRBJ2-7; 11 nucleotides line up with TRBD2. The CDR3 extends over 15 amino acids. Unmatched junction bases numbered 6, after V lost 6 bases and J lost 2 bases. CDR1 is SNHLY, CDR2 FYNNEI, per germline. CDR3 sequence reads: CASRKTSGEPYEQYF. The CDR3 DNA reads as TGTGCCAGCAGGAAGACTAGCGGGGAACCCTACGAGCAGTACTTC.

This chain joins TRBV25-1 and TRBJ2-1; 11 bases agree with TRBD2. The germline V gene encodes CDR1 MGHDK and CDR2 SYGVNS. The J segment lost 6 bases and the V segment lost 6 bases, leaving 13 bases of the junction unmatched. The CDR3 is 17 residues long. The CDR3 coding sequence is TGTGCCAGCAGCCGGACTCAACTAGCGGGAGTGGGCAATGAGCAGTTCTTC. Translated, it gives CASSRTQLAGVGNEQFF.

This clone was seen only once. V is TRBV11-3 and J is TRBJ2-1; 11 bases are a match to TRBD2. Germline assignment: CDR1 SGHNT and CDR2 YENEEA. This CDR3 region has 15 residues. Trimming removed 1 base from V and 4 bases from J; junction bases left unmatched: 0. This CDR3 reads CASSLVAGGYNEQFF. CDR3 in DNA: TGTGCCAGCAGCTTAGTAGCGGGAGGGTACAATGAGCAGTTCTTC.

This clone turned up a few times. This rearrangement joins TRBV5-1 to TRBJ2-3; 9 positions agree with TRBD2. The CDR3 is 15 amino acids. The V segment lost 7 bases and the J segment 4 bases; nucleotides outside the gene matches: 10. CDR1 and CDR2 from the germline V gene are SGHRS and YFSETQ. The CDR3 DNA reads as TGCGCCAGCCTTGGGGTTAGCGGGAGTTCAGATACGCAGTATTTT. Translation gives CASLGVSGSSDTQYF. Using reference TRBV5-1 and TRBJ2-3 for the parts outside the CDR3, the full variable domain is KAGVTQTPRYLIKTRGQQVTLSCSPISGHRSVSWYQQTPGQGLQFLFEYFSETQRNKGNFPGRFSGRQFSNSRSEMNVSTLELGDSALYLCASLGVSGSSDTQYFGPGTRLTVL.

The chain couples TRBV18 to TRBJ2-1; D might be TRBD2 (5 bases). Germline CDR1 and CDR2: KGHSH and LQKENI. V lost 5 bases to trimming and J lost 5 bases, with 13 bases between them. The CDR3 has 14 residues. The CDR3 loop is CASSSSDGNNEQFF. The CDR3 DNA sequence: TGTGCCAGCTCATCCTCGGACGGGAACAATGAGCAGTTCTTC.

The CDR3 nucleotides read TGTGCCAGTAGTACAACCGGGACAGGGGGCTACGAGCAGTACTTC. Its translation is CASSTTGTGGYEQYF. This sequence joins TRBV19 and TRBJ2-7; 11 bases are a match to TRBD1. V shed 4 bases and J 3 bases; nucleotides not matched to a gene: 5. Germline lookup yields CDR1 LNHDA and CDR2 SQIVND (reference sequence). The CDR3 runs 15 residues. Together with reference TRBV19 and TRBJ2-7, the CDR3 gives the full variable domain: DGGITQSPKYLFRKEGQNVTLSCEQNLNHDAMYWYRQDPGQGLRLIYYSQIVNDFQKGDIAEGYSVSREKKESFPLTVTSAQKNPTAFYLCASSTTGTGGYEQYFGPGTRLTVT.

The gene calls are TRBV30 and TRBJ2-3; D unclear. This CDR3 spans 12 amino acids. Between the trimmed V and J ends, which lost 3 bases and 5 bases, there was a span of 9 bases. Germline V gene sequence: CDR1 GTSNPN, CDR2 SVGIG (reference sequence). This CDR3 reads CAWSDLKDTQYF. As DNA, the CDR3 is TGTGCCTGGAGCGACCTTAAAGATACGCAGTATTTT.

This chain uses TRBV6-5 with TRBJ1-2, with D tentatively TRBD1 (5 bases). The CDR3 runs 15 residues. Germline CDR1 is MNHEY and CDR2 is SVGAGI. Trimming stripped 7 bases from V and 4 bases from J, with 19 bases between. The CDR3 region has the DNA TGTGCCAGCAAAGATAACGATAGGAGGGGCTATGGCTACACCTTC. It encodes CASKDNDRRGYGYTF.

This clone was counted a single time. V gene TRBV11-2 combines with J gene TRBJ2-1; maybe TRBD2 (6 bases). Germline values: CDR1 SGHAT, CDR2 FQNNGV. The CDR3 is 11 amino acids. The germline V and J ends were trimmed by 10 bases and 3 bases, with 7 bases remaining between them. CDR3 in DNA: TGTGCCACCGGGAGCTACAATGAGCAGTTCTTC. It translates to CATGSYNEQFF.

The genes are TRBV29-1 and TRBJ1-2; TRBD1 is a possible D gene (5 bases). Looked up from germline, CDR1 is SQVTM and CDR2 is ANQGSEA. This CDR3 is 11 amino acids long. V lost 8 bases, J lost 6 bases, and 13 bases lay in between. In DNA, the CDR3 is TGCAGCACATCAAAGGGACATGGCTACACCTTC. Translation: CSTSKGHGYTF.

V and J are TRBV9 and TRBJ2-3; 8 nucleotides align to TRBD2. The junction had 6 bases not matched to a gene; V was cut back by 3 bases and J by 3 bases. This CDR3 has 15 residues. Germline V lookup: CDR1 SGDLS, CDR2 YYNGEE. CDR3 nucleotides: TGTGCCAGCAGCGGTCTAGCGGGCGGGACAGATACGCAGTATTTT. Residues: CASSGLAGGTDTQYF.

The gene calls are TRBV28 and TRBJ2-6, with 9 nucleotides matching TRBD1. Germline CDR1 reads MDHEN; CDR2 reads SYDVKM. V lost 10 bases to trimming and J lost 1 base; unmatched junction nucleotides: 8. CDR3 length equals 16 residues. This CDR3 is CATKGQGASGANVLTF. In nucleotides, the CDR3 is TGTGCCACCAAGGGACAGGGAGCGTCTGGGGCCAACGTCCTGACTTTC.

The J gene is TRBJ2-5, the V gene TRBV11-1; D possibly corresponds to TRBD2 (6 bases). The CDR3 contains 14 residues. Germline V gene lookup returns CDR1 SGHAT and CDR2 FQDESV (reference sequence). Trimming removed 4 bases at V and 5 bases at J, with 14 bases between. The CDR3 region has the DNA TGTGCCAGCAGCTCACGGGAGCTTGGGGAGACCCAGTACTTC. Encoded protein: CASSSRELGETQYF.

V usage is TRBV27 and J usage is TRBJ2-7, with 9 bases fitting TRBD2. Germline V gene lookup returns CDR1 MNHEY and CDR2 SMNVEV (reference sequence). The CDR3 spans 14 residues. V gave up 5 bases and J gave up 4 bases; unmatched junction bases: 6. CDR3 coding DNA: TGTGCCAGCAGTCTTCTTAGCGGGAGATACGAGCAGTACTTC. This encodes CASSLLSGRYEQYF.

Only one count was recorded for this clone. The V call is TRBV5-6, the J call TRBJ2-5; 10 positions agree with TRBD2. With 4 bases clipped from V and 4 bases from J, the junction kept 4 bases outside the gene matches. The CDR3 has 14 amino acids. CDR1 is SGHDT and CDR2 is YYEEEE in the germline V gene. The CDR3: CASSPRLAGETQYF. The CDR3 coding sequence is TGTGCCAGCAGCCCAAGACTAGCGGGAGAGACCCAGTACTTC.

This chain connects TRBV27 to TRBJ2-7; 7 nucleotides agree with TRBD2. This CDR3 contains 17 residues. V dropped 1 base and J dropped 1; count of bases not matched to a gene: 10. Per the germline V gene, CDR1 is MNHEY and CDR2 is SMNVEV (reference sequence). CDR3 coding DNA: TGTGCCAGCAGTTTATGGGCGGGCGCGGGAGAATCCTACGAGCAGTACTTC. Its translation: CASSLWAGAGESYEQYF.

This clone has only a few counts. The chain recombines TRBV30 with TRBJ1-1; D not certain. The germline V and J ends were trimmed by 0 bases and 4 bases, with 3 bases remaining between them. The CDR3 has 11 amino acids. Germline V gene lookup returns CDR1 GTSNPN and CDR2 SVGIG (reference sequence). CDR3 loop: CAWSVSTEAFF. The CDR3 nucleotides are TGTGCCTGGAGTGTAAGCACTGAAGCTTTCTTT.